The 24 T cell receptor beta chains presented below share a single source sample, sequenced in a study of technical replicates of blood from a few donors (TCRdb year 2017). Library construction relied on the immunoSEQ multiplex PCR assay. TCRdb provides this immuneACCESS table in a form limited to in-frame rearrangements. Some clones are lacking; in checked studies, under half of them reflect an unresolved V gene, and why the rest are absent is not known. The sample profile shows tens of thousands of clones; about 92% of them were found once. The top ten clonotypes cover 0.25% of the sample. Source material: T cells isolated from PBMCs. The receptors were gathered from a human donor in good health.

V and J are TRBV11-2 and TRBJ2-5; 8 bases are shared with TRBD2. V shed 1 base and J 3 bases; nucleotides not matched to a gene: 7. This CDR3 is built from 16 residues. The germline CDR1 and CDR2 sequences are SGHAT and FQNNGV. The CDR3 region is CASSLVSGRPKETQYF. The DNA for the CDR3 is TGTGCCAGCAGCTTAGTGAGCGGGAGACCGAAAGAGACCCAGTACTTC.

This chain joins TRBV19 and TRBJ2-4, with 8 bases that match TRBD1. The V gene end was trimmed by 3 bases and the J gene end by 5 bases; junction bases not matched to a gene: 6. Germline assignment: CDR1 LNHDA and CDR2 SQIVND (reference sequence). This CDR3 comprises 15 residues. CDR3 nucleotides: TGTGCCAGTAGTATGTGGACAGGGCCACAAAACATTCAGTACTTC. It is translated as CASSMWTGPQNIQYF.

The V gene is TRBV27, the J gene TRBJ2-1, with D hard to call. Trimming left V 3 bases short and J 9 bases short, with 9 bases between. The CDR3 length is 12 residues. In germline, CDR1 is MNHEY, CDR2 SMNVEV (reference sequence). The CDR3 DNA sequence: TGTGCCAGCAGTTTTCACCGAGGTGAGCAGTTCTTC. Translated: CASSFHRGEQFF.

This clone has a handful of counts. This chain connects TRBV7-8 to TRBJ1-3; tentative D call: TRBD1 (6 bases). The V and J ends lost 3 bases and 1 base respectively, with 16 bases between them. The CDR3 is made up of 17 amino acids. CDR1 is SGHVS, CDR2 FQNEAQ, per germline. CDR3 loop: CASSFQGFPSSGNTIYF. The DNA for the CDR3 is TGTGCCAGCAGCTTCCAGGGGTTCCCTTCTTCTGGAAACACCATATATTTT.

The chain has TRBV11-2 and TRBJ1-1; 7 bases align to TRBD1. CDR3 size: 15 residues. After removal of 2 bases from V and 5 bases from J, the junction contained 8 bases not matched to a gene. The germline V gene encodes CDR1 SGHAT and CDR2 FQNNGV. The CDR3 spells CASSLSRQGGTEAFF. The CDR3, as DNA: TGTGCCAGCAGCTTATCGAGACAGGGTGGGACTGAAGCTTTCTTT.

The rearrangement joins TRBV5-5 to TRBJ1-1, with 7 bases identical to TRBD1. The germline CDR1 and CDR2 sequences are SGHKS and YYEKEE (reference sequence). Trimming cost V 1 base and J 7 bases; bases outside gene matches: 4. CDR3 size: 13 residues. The CDR3 coding sequence is TGTGCCAGCAGCTTGTGGGGACAGTTTGAAGCTTTCTTT. Its translation: CASSLWGQFEAFF.

The chain employs TRBV7-2 and TRBJ2-7; 11 bases line up with TRBD2. The V segment lost 1 base and the J segment 6 bases; nucleotides outside the gene matches: 2. The CDR3 loop spans 14 amino acids. The germline gives CDR1 SGHTA, CDR2 FQGNSA. CDR3 residues: CASSLVGTSGEQYF. DNA of the CDR3: TGTGCCAGCAGCTTAGTGGGGACTAGCGGCGAGCAGTACTTC.

V is TRBV6-1 and J is TRBJ1-2, with D perhaps TRBD1 (5 bases). Deletions cut 10 bases from V and 7 bases from J, with 19 bases between. Germline V gives CDR1 MNHNS, CDR2 SASEGT. The CDR3 spans 13 residues. The CDR3 sequence is CATRESGGGGYTF. The CDR3 bases are TGTGCCACCAGAGAGTCTGGGGGGGGTGGCTACACCTTC.

This chain connects TRBV11-2 to TRBJ1-5, with D hard to call. V lost 8 bases to trimming and J lost 11 bases, with 4 bases between them. This CDR3 is 8 amino acids long. Germline loops: CDR1 SGHAT, CDR2 FQNNGV. CDR3: CASSTQHF. For the CDR3, the DNA is TGTGCCAGCTCCACCCAGCATTTT.

This clone was picked up one time. The chain joins TRBV12-5 to TRBJ2-7; a possible D gene is TRBD1 (6 bases). The CDR3 totals 17 residues. In germline, CDR1 is LGHNT, CDR2 FRNRAP. V lost 0 bases and J lost 0, with 15 bases in between. DNA of the CDR3: TGTGCTAGTGGTTTGGTATTGACAGGTTCCGACTCCTACGAGCAGTACTTC. It codes for CASGLVLTGSDSYEQYF.

This sequence joins TRBV27 and TRBJ2-7; D is uncertain. Germline CDR1 and CDR2: MNHEY and SMNVEV (reference sequence). V shed 2 bases and J shed 8 bases, with 16 bases lying between them. The CDR3 consists of 14 residues. CDR3 DNA sequence: TGTGCCAGCAGTTTAGTAAGAGTCGCCGATAAGCAGTACTTC. Its protein product is CASSLVRVADKQYF.

This clone has more than one count but fewer than ten. The V call is TRBV5-1, the J call TRBJ1-1; possibly TRBD1 for D (5 bases). The CDR3 totals 16 residues. From germline, CDR1 is SGHRS and CDR2 YFSETQ. Between the trimmed V and J ends, which lost 0 bases and 5 bases, there was a span of 17 bases. This CDR3 is CASSLALGPKGTEAFF. Here the CDR3 DNA reads TGCGCCAGCAGCTTGGCTTTGGGTCCGAAGGGGACTGAAGCTTTCTTT.

The genes are TRBV5-1 and TRBJ2-1; 8 positions match TRBD2. Germline CDR1 is SGHRS and CDR2 is YFSETQ. This CDR3 contains 14 residues. J gave up 6 bases and V 7 bases, and 9 bases lay outside the gene matches. CDR3 sequence: CASLRGGTSNEQFF. As DNA, the CDR3 is TGCGCCAGCCTACGGGGGGGCACCAGCAATGAGCAGTTCTTC.

The rearrangement uses TRBV11-2 and TRBJ1-1; 7 nucleotides align to TRBD1. Trimming at V came to 1 base and at J to 8 bases, leaving 1 base not matched to a gene. CDR3 length: 12 amino acids. Germline values: CDR1 SGHAT, CDR2 FQNNGV. The CDR3 region is CASSLGDSEAFF. The CDR3 DNA is TGTGCCAGCAGCTTAGGGGACAGCGAAGCTTTCTTT. The variable domain in full, with the rest retrieved from reference TRBV11-2 and TRBJ1-1, is EAGVAQSPRYKIIEKRQSVAFWCNPISGHATLYWYQQILGQGPKLLIQFQNNGVVDDSQLPKDRFSAERLKGVDSTLKIQPAKLEDSAVYLCASSLGDSEAFFGQGTRLTVV.

V usage is TRBV14 and J usage is TRBJ2-2; weak D call: TRBD2 (5 bases). CDR1 is SGHDN, CDR2 FVKESK, per germline. The CDR3 extends over 15 amino acids. Trimming left V 4 bases short and J 1 base short, with 10 bases between. For the CDR3, the DNA is TGTGCCAGCAGCCCCCTGGCGGGGAACACCGGGGAGCTGTTTTTT. Amino acids: CASSPLAGNTGELFF.

This clone appeared a single time. The genes are TRBV27 and TRBJ2-5, with TRBD1 matching 12 bases. The germline CDR1 and CDR2 sequences are MNHEY and SMNVEV (reference sequence). Trimming took 8 bases from V and 5 from J; bases not matched to a gene: 9. This CDR3 contains 15 residues. The CDR3, as DNA: TGTGCCAGCGCAAGCGGGACAGGGGGCGTCGAGACCCAGTACTTC. Translating it yields CASASGTGGVETQYF.

The rearrangement joins TRBV28 to TRBJ2-2, with a tentative D call TRBD1 (6 bases). Per germline, CDR1 MDHEN and CDR2 SYDVKM. V was pared by 3 bases and J by 7 bases, with 6 bases between. The CDR3 covers 12 residues. CDR3 loop: CASSFRGGELFF. Here the CDR3 DNA reads TGTGCCAGCAGTTTCAGGGGCGGGGAGCTGTTTTTT.

The chain recombines TRBV30 with TRBJ2-7, with 12 bases identical to TRBD2. Germline CDR1 reads GTSNPN; CDR2 reads SVGIG (reference sequence). The CDR3 totals 16 residues. V dropped 3 bases and J dropped 0; count of bases not matched to a gene: 6. This chain's CDR3 is CAWRSLAGGGSYEQYF. CDR3 DNA sequence: TGTGCCTGGAGGAGTCTAGCGGGGGGGGGCTCCTACGAGCAGTACTTC. The variable domain in full, completed from reference TRBV30 and TRBJ2-7, reads SQTIHQWPATLVQPVGSPLSLECTVEGTSNPNLYWYRQAAGRGLQLLFYSVGIGQISSEVPQNLSASRPQDRQFILSSKKLLLSDSGFYLCAWRSLAGGGSYEQYFGPGTRLTVT.

The J gene is TRBJ2-7, the V gene TRBV5-1; no reliable D call. Trimming took off 1 base at V and 3 bases at J, with 5 bases between the two ends. Germline V lookup: CDR1 SGHRS, CDR2 YFSETQ. CDR3 length: 12 residues. CDR3 bases: TGCGCCAGCAGCTTGACTAACTACGAGCAGTACTTC. It specifies CASSLTNYEQYF.

This clone came up once. The chain uses TRBV9 and TRBJ2-2; 13 bases are a match to TRBD2. The CDR3 length is 17 residues. Unmatched junction bases numbered 4, after V lost 2 bases and J lost 3 bases. Germline values: CDR1 SGDLS, CDR2 YYNGEE. CDR3 sequence (DNA): TGTGCCAGCAGCGTCAGAGGACTAGCGGGGGACACCGGGGAGCTGTTTTTT. Its protein product is CASSVRGLAGDTGELFF.

This chain uses TRBV5-4 with TRBJ2-1; 8 bases align to TRBD2. J gave up 7 bases and V 0 bases, and 3 bases lay outside the gene matches. Germline CDR1 is SGHNT and CDR2 is YYREEE (reference sequence). This CDR3 contains 14 residues. CDR3 in amino acids: CASSLGSGENEQFF. For the CDR3, the DNA is TGTGCCAGCAGCTTGGGTAGCGGGGAAAATGAGCAGTTCTTC.

The rearrangement uses TRBV10-1 and TRBJ2-3, with no clear D. Trimming shortened V by 6 bases and J by 2 bases, and 6 bases separated the two germline ends. The CDR3 contains 12 residues. Germline-derived CDR1 and CDR2 are WNHNN and SYGVQD (reference sequence). CDR3 nucleotides: TGCGCCAGCAGCACACACACAGATACGCAGTATTTT. Translated, it gives CASSTHTDTQYF.

The genes are TRBV5-1 and TRBJ2-2, with TRBD1 matching 8 bases. The germline gives CDR1 SGHRS, CDR2 YFSETQ. The CDR3 consists of 15 residues. Trimming cost V 6 bases and J 2 bases; bases outside gene matches: 6. The CDR3 nucleotides read TGCGCCAGCAACGAAGGACAGGGAAACACCGGGGAGCTGTTTTTT. It is translated as CASNEGQGNTGELFF.

V gene TRBV19 combines with J gene TRBJ1-6; 7 bases are shared with TRBD1. J lost 6 bases, V lost 7 bases, and 9 bases had no gene match. The CDR3 contains 15 residues. Germline CDR1 LNHDA, CDR2 SQIVND (reference sequence). CDR3 nucleotides: TGTGCCAGTATCGCCCGGGACAGATCTAATTCACCCCTCCACTTT. Amino acids: CASIARDRSNSPLHF.